The rows below give T cell receptor beta chains drawn from one sample of a study of post-analysis software for immune sequencing data. MiXCR, applied by TCRdb to the PCR reads, yields one record per CDR3 protein. In the table there are 600,000 to 750,000 distinct CDR3 sequences, around 60% of which are singletons. Sequencing was performed on blood. The receptors were sampled from a girl aged 2 to 9 with multiple sclerosis. CDR3s include the opening cysteine and the closing phenylalanine or tryptophan. The D gene is left open where the match is weak. Not all rows give a size; the values are once, few, many and, for expanded clones, a class.

-	TRBV25-1	TRBJ2-1	-	TGTGCCAGCAGTGTTGGGGGCCGTGAGCAGTTCTTC	CASSVGGREQFF
-	TRBV7-6	TRBJ1-2	-	TGTGCCAGCAGCCTACAGGAAAGGGATGGCTACACCTTC	CASSLQERDGYTF
-	TRBV9	TRBJ2-3	-	TGTGCCAGCAGCGGCCCAACCAATGGGGGTACAGATACGCAGTATTTT	CASSGPTNGGTDTQYF
TRBD1	TRBV28	TRBJ2-5	-	TGTGCCAGCAGTTTACGCTTAGACAGGGGAGAGACCCAGTACTTC	CASSLRLDRGETQYF
-	TRBV20-1	TRBJ2-1	-	TGCAGTGCTAGAGAAGGGGGGCGGCGGTACAATGAGCAGTTCTTC	CSAREGGRRYNEQFF
TRBD1	TRBV12-3/TRBV12-4	TRBJ2-4	-	TGTGCCAGCAGTTTTGGACAGGGATCGGACATTCAGTACTTC	CASSFGQGSDIQYF
TRBD2	TRBV5-1	TRBJ2-5	-	TGTGCCAGCAGTTTTGGGACTAGCGGACAAGAGACCCAGTACTTC	CASSFGTSGQETQYF
-	TRBV18	TRBJ2-3	-	TGTGCCAGCTCACCACCGGCAGGGTCCATAGCAGATACGCAGTATTTT	CASSPPAGSIADTQYF
-	TRBV21-1	TRBJ2-4	few	TGTGCCAGCAGCATTACGTCCCTAGCCAAAAACATTCAGTACTTC	CASSITSLAKNIQYF
TRBD1	TRBV6-6	TRBJ1-4	few	TGTGCCAGCAGTCCTCCGGGACAGGTTCCAACTAATGAAAAACTGTTTTTT	CASSPPGQVPTNEKLFF
-	TRBV6-1	TRBJ2-1	-	TGTGCCAGCAGCGGCCTCCCTGGGAGATCCTACAATGAGCAGTTCTTC	CASSGLPGRSYNEQFF
-	TRBV12-3/TRBV12-4	TRBJ2-7	-	TGTGCCAGCAGTCCCCTAGGGAGAGTAGCGGACGAGCAGTACTTC	CASSPLGRVADEQYF
-	TRBV29-1	TRBJ2-4	-	TGCAGCGCCCGTAGGACGTCCGTAGCCAAAAACATTCAGTACTTC	CSARRTSVAKNIQYF
TRBD1	TRBV7-2	TRBJ2-7	-	TGTGCCAGCAGCTCGGGACAGGACTCCTACGAGCAGTACTTC	CASSSGQDSYEQYF
-	TRBV20-1	TRBJ2-7	-	TGCAGTGCTAGGGGAGGCGAGGCAGGAGAAATCTACGAGCAGTACTTC	CSARGGEAGEIYEQYF
TRBD1	TRBV6-5	TRBJ1-1	few	TGTGCCAGCACTACAGGGGCTCGGACTGAAGCTTTCTTT	CASTTGARTEAFF
-	TRBV27	TRBJ2-7	few	TGTGCCAGCAGTTTAGTGGACGGGGCCTACGAGCAGTACTTC	CASSLVDGAYEQYF
-	TRBV20-1	TRBJ2-5	-	TGCAGTGCTATTATGGATCAGGGAGGAGAGACCCAGTACTTC	CSAIMDQGGETQYF